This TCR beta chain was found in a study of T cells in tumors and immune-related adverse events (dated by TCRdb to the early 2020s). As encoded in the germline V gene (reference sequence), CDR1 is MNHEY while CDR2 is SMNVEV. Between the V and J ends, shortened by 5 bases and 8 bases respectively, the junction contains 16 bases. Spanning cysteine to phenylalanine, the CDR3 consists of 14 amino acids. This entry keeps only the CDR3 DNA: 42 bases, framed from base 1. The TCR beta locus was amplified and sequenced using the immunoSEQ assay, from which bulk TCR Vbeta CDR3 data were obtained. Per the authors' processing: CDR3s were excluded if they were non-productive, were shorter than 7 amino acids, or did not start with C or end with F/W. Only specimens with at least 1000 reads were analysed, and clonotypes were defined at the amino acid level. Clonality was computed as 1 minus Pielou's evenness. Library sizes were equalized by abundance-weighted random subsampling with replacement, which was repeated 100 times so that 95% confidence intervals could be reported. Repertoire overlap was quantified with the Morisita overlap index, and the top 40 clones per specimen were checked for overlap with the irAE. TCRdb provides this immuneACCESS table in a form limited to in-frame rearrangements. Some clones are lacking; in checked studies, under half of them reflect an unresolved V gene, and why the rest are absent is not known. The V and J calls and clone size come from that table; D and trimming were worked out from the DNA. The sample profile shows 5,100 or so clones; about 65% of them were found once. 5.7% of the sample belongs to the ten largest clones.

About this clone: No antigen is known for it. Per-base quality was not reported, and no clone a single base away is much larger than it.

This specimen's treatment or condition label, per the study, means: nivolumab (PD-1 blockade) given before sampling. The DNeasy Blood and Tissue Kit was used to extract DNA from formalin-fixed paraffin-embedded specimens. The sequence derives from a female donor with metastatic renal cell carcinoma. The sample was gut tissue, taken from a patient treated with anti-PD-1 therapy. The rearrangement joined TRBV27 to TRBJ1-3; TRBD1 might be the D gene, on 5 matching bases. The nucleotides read TGTGCCAGCAGTCCATCAGGGTTTCGGGACACCATATATTTT. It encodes CASSPSGFRDTIYF.